A selection of T cell receptor beta chains follows, all from one sample in a study of blood T cell repertoires in COVID-19. Libraries were prepared by immunoSEQ multiplex PCR; TCRdb keeps only in-frame clonotypes and omits some of them. The table shows almost 300,000 clones, with around 86% occurring only once. Input material: peripheral blood. The receptors were sampled from a man between 65 and 85 years old with acute or convalescent COVID-19. The CDR3 runs from the conserved cysteine through the conserved F or W. A D gene is named only where the DNA matches it firmly. Expanded clones are given a class, and other clones once, few, many or no size at all.

J gene | CDR3 length | V gene | D gene | clone size | CDR3 DNA | CDR3 protein
TRBJ2-7 | 11 | TRBV28 | NA | NA | TGTGCCAGCAGTTTCGGCGGAGAGCAGTACTTC | CASSFGGEQYF
TRBJ2-1 | 13 | TRBV11-2 | NA | NA | TGTGCCAGCAGCTTAATCGGGAGCGGAGAGCAGTTCTTC | CASSLIGSGEQFF
TRBJ2-3 | 16 | TRBV5-1 | TRBD2 | NA | TGCGCCAGCAGCCGGGGACTAGCGGGGCTAATAGATACGCAGTATTTT | CASSRGLAGLIDTQYF
TRBJ2-7 | 15 | TRBV6-5 | TRBD2 | NA | TGTGCCAGCGGGCTAGCGGGAGGAAATCTCCACGAGCAGTACTTC | CASGLAGGNLHEQYF
TRBJ1-1 | 15 | TRBV27 | NA | NA | TGTGCCAGCAGTTCCATCGCGGCCTTGAACACTGAAGCTTTCTTT | CASSSIAALNTEAFF
TRBJ2-5 | 12 | TRBV18 | NA | once | TGTGCCAGCTCACCCGACCAAGAGACCCAGTACTTC | CASSPDQETQYF
TRBJ2-2 | 15 | TRBV18 | NA | NA | TGTGCCAGCTCACCTCAGAGGGTGAACACCGGGGAGCTGTTTTTT | CASSPQRVNTGELFF
TRBJ2-2 | 14 | TRBV19 | NA | NA | TGTGCCAGTAGTATAGCCGGTGTGGCCGGGGAGCTGTTTTTT | CASSIAGVAGELFF
TRBJ2-5 | 14 | TRBV3-1/TRBV3-2 | TRBD2 | NA | TGTGCCAGCAGCCAAGTAGCGGGAGAGGAGACCCAGTACTTC | CASSQVAGEETQYF
TRBJ2-1 | 16 | TRBV5-1 | NA | NA | TGCGCCAGCAGCTTGCATGTGGGGGCGGTATCCGATGAGCAGTTCTTC | CASSLHVGAVSDEQFF
TRBJ2-7 | 15 | TRBV5-4 | TRBD2 | NA | TGTGCCAGCAGCCAGACGGGGGGGAGACCCTACGAGCAGTACTTC | CASSQTGGRPYEQYF
TRBJ2-3 | 14 | TRBV5-6 | NA | NA | TGTGCCAGCAGCCTCGGGACACCCGGGGATACGCAGTATTTT | CASSLGTPGDTQYF
TRBJ1-5 | 16 | TRBV3-1/TRBV3-2 | NA | NA | TGTGCCAGCAGCCATGGTTGGGCGTCAGGGAGGCAGCCCCAGCATTTT | CASSHGWASGRQPQHF
TRBJ2-1 | 14 | TRBV5-4 | NA | NA | TGTGCCAGCAGCCCGCGGACAGTTGGCCATGAGCAGTTCTTC | CASSPRTVGHEQFF
TRBJ2-4 | 15 | TRBV30 | NA | NA | TGTGCCTGGAGTGTACTTGGGGGGATGGGGAACATTCAGTACTTC | CAWSVLGGMGNIQYF
TRBJ2-1 | 16 | TRBV7-9 | TRBD1 | NA | TGTGCCAGCAGCCCATCTCGACAGGGGGGATTCCATGAGCAGTTCTTC | CASSPSRQGGFHEQFF
TRBJ1-6 | 16 | TRBV27 | TRBD1 | NA | TGTGCCAGCAGTTTATGGTCGACAGGGAGTAATTCACCCCTCCACTTT | CASSLWSTGSNSPLHF
TRBJ2-1 | 16 | TRBV7-8 | TRBD2 | NA | TGTGCCAGCAGCTTCCGAGCGGGGGCCTCCTACAATGAGCAGTTCTTC | CASSFRAGASYNEQFF
TRBJ1-5 | 15 | TRBV2 | NA | NA | TGTGCCAGCAGTGTGGGGAGACTTAGCAATCAGCCCCAGCATTTT | CASSVGRLSNQPQHF
TRBJ1-2 | 14 | TRBV7-2 | NA | NA | TGTGCCAGCAGCTTACTGGGGCAGGGGAATGGCTACACCTTC | CASSLLGQGNGYTF
TRBJ1-3 | 16 | TRBV4-3 | TRBD1 | NA | TGCGCCAGCAGCCAAGGGGACAGCCGCCCTGGAAACACCATATATTTT | CASSQGDSRPGNTIYF
TRBJ2-7 | 13 | TRBV18 | NA | few | TGTGCCAGCTCACTACAGGACGGCTACGAGCAGTACTTC | CASSLQDGYEQYF
TRBJ2-1 | 14 | TRBV19 | NA | NA | TGTGCCAGCAATTCGGGACTGGCAGGCGGTGAGCAGTTCTTC | CASNSGLAGGEQFF
TRBJ1-5 | 16 | TRBV4-1 | NA | NA | TGCGCCAGCAGCCAAGGACCTCCGGGGGGCTATCAGCCCCAGCATTTT | CASSQGPPGGYQPQHF
TRBJ1-2 | 15 | TRBV19 | TRBD1 | once | TGTGCCAGTAGTAGGGGCAGGGGGCGAGAAGGCGGCTACACCTTC | CASSRGRGREGGYTF
TRBJ2-2 | 17 | TRBV28 | NA | once | TGTGCCAGCAGTTTAACGCTTCTGGCCCGAACCACCGGGGAGCTGTTTTTT | CASSLTLLARTTGELFF
TRBJ1-5 | 22 | TRBV7-3 | TRBD1 | NA | TGTGCCAGCAGCTTAAAAGGAGACTTATCGGACAGGGGGCGAGGGAGGAATCAGCCCCAGCATTTT | CASSLKGDLSDRGRGRNQPQHF
TRBJ2-7 | 14 | TRBV7-9 | NA | NA | TGTGCCAGCAGCTTAGGTGGACAGAGCTACGAGCAGTACTTC | CASSLGGQSYEQYF
TRBJ2-2 | 15 | TRBV19 | NA | few | TGTGCCAGTAGCCAAGCCGGTGCGTACACCGGGGAGCTGTTTTTT | CASSQAGAYTGELFF
TRBJ2-7 | 14 | TRBV28 | NA | NA | TGTGCCAGCAGTTTAGGGGCCCGCGACTCCGAGCAGTACTTC | CASSLGARDSEQYF
TRBJ2-5 | 16 | TRBV5-1 | TRBD1 | NA | TGCGCCAGCAGCTTGGGTGTCGACAGGGGGCGAGAGACCCAGTACTTC | CASSLGVDRGRETQYF
TRBJ1-1 | 12 | TRBV30 | NA | NA | TGTGCCTGGAACAGGGTTGGGACTGAAGCTTTCTTT | CAWNRVGTEAFF
TRBJ2-2 | 16 | TRBV5-1 | NA | NA | TGCGCCAGCAGCTTGGGGGCAGGGTTAAACACCGGGGAGCTGTTTTTT | CASSLGAGLNTGELFF
TRBJ2-7 | 17 | TRBV27 | TRBD2 | few | TGTGCCAGCAGTTTTAGCCAATGGGGCGGGAGGGCCGGAGAGCAGTACTTC | CASSFSQWGGRAGEQYF
TRBJ2-1 | 13 | TRBV28 | NA | NA | TGTGCCAGCAGGGGCGGGACCTACAATGAGCAGTTCTTC | CASRGGTYNEQFF
TRBJ2-3 | 12 | TRBV2 | TRBD2 | NA | TGTGCCAGCAGTGAATCTAGCGGTACGCAGTATTTT | CASSESSGTQYF
TRBJ1-1 | 15 | TRBV11-2 | TRBD1 | NA | TGTGCCAGCAGCCCATCAGGGGGCGAGGGGACTGAAGCTTTCTTT | CASSPSGGEGTEAFF
TRBJ1-1 | 14 | TRBV6-5 | TRBD1 | NA | TGTGCCAGCAGTTACGACAGGGGCATCCCTGAAGCTTTCTTT | CASSYDRGIPEAFF
TRBJ2-3 | 21 | TRBV15 | TRBD2 | NA | TGTGCCACCAGCAGAGAGGCGGGGGGCCCACTAGGGGTATTAAGCACAGATACGCAGTATTTT | CATSREAGGPLGVLSTDTQYF
TRBJ2-3 | 21 | TRBV9 | TRBD2 | NA | TGTGCCAGCAGCGCGTTAGGACCTATCGAGGGGAGGGGCCAATTCACAGATACGCAGTATTTT | CASSALGPIEGRGQFTDTQYF
TRBJ2-7 | 14 | TRBV6-2/TRBV6-3 | TRBD2 | NA | TGTGCCAGCAGTTACGCGGCGGGAGCGCGGGAGCAGTACTTC | CASSYAAGAREQYF
TRBJ1-2 | 14 | TRBV5-4 | NA | NA | TGTGCCAGCAGCTTGGGGGCGGGACCGTATGGCTACACCTTC | CASSLGAGPYGYTF
TRBJ2-7 | 15 | TRBV28 | NA | NA | TGTGCCAGCAGTCCCGGACAGTTAGGCTCCTACGAGCAGTACTTC | CASSPGQLGSYEQYF
TRBJ2-1 | 13 | TRBV9 | NA | NA | TGTGCCAGCAGCGTAGAGCAGGGAACTGAGCAGTTCTTC | CASSVEQGTEQFF
TRBJ1-4 | 14 | TRBV4-2 | TRBD1 | NA | TGTGCCAGCAGCCAACAGGGGGTATCCGAAAAACTGTTTTTT | CASSQQGVSEKLFF
TRBJ2-3 | 15 | TRBV5-1 | TRBD2 | once | TGCGCCAGCAGCTCAAGCGGGGATAGCACAGATACGCAGTATTTT | CASSSSGDSTDTQYF
TRBJ1-5 | 13 | TRBV12-3/TRBV12-4 | NA | NA | TGTGCCAGCAGTTTCACAGGGAACCAGCCCCAGCATTTT | CASSFTGNQPQHF
TRBJ1-3 | 14 | TRBV2 | NA | NA | TGTGCCAGCAGTGTTCCGAGCTCTGGAAACACCATATATTTT | CASSVPSSGNTIYF
TRBJ2-2 | 15 | TRBV7-9 | NA | NA | TGTGCCAGCAGCCCAAGACTAGTGAATACCGGGGAGCTGTTTTTT | CASSPRLVNTGELFF
TRBJ1-2 | 13 | TRBV12-5 | TRBD1 | NA | TGTGCTAGTGGTTTGACGACAGGGAGCGGCTACACCTTC | CASGLTTGSGYTF
TRBJ2-2 | 17 | TRBV4-2 | TRBD2 | NA | TGTGCCAGCAGCCAAGATCGGGGCGGGAGGGTCTCCGGGGAGCTGTTTTTT | CASSQDRGGRVSGELFF
TRBJ1-1 | 13 | TRBV5-4 | TRBD1 | few | TGTGCCAGCAGCTTGAAGGGGGCGGGTAGGGCTTTCTTT | CASSLKGAGRAFF
TRBJ1-2 | 14 | TRBV27 | TRBD1 | NA | TGTGCCAGTTCGGAGTCCTGGACAGGGAAGGGCTACACCTTC | CASSESWTGKGYTF
TRBJ1-4 | 15 | TRBV18 | TRBD1 | NA | TGTGCCAGCTCCGGAGGGACAGCAACTAATGAAAAACTGTTTTTT | CASSGGTATNEKLFF